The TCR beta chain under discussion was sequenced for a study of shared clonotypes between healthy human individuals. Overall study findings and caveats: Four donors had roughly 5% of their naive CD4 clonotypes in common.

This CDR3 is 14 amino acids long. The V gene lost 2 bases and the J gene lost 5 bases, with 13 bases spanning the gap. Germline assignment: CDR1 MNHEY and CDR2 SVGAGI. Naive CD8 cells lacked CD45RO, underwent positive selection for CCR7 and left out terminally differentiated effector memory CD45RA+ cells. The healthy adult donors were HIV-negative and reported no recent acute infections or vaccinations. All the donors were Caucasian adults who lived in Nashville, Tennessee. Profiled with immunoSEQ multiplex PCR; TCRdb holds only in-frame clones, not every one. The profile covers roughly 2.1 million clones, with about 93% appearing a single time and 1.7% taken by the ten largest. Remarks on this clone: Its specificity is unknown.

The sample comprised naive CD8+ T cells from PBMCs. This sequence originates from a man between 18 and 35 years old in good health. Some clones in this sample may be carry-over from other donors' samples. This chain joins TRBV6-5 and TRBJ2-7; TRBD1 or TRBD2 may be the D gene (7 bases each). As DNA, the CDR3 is TGTGCCAGCAGTTACGGGAGGGGGCCCAACGAGCAGTACTTC. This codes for CASSYGRGPNEQYF.